One T cell receptor (beta chain) is described in this entry. There is no known antigen for this receptor. The record has no base qualities; no much larger clone is one base away. CDR1 PRHDT and CDR2 FYEKMQ are derived from the germline V gene (reference sequence). Reading from cysteine to phenylalanine, the CDR3 counts 12 amino acids. Just CDR3 DNA is preserved here, 36 bases in frame from base 1. V loses 5 bases of germline sequence and J loses 11 bases, and the interval between the two ends is 13 bases. RNA was extracted using the RNeasy kit, and roughly 0.5 to 1 microgram was reverse transcribed with random hexamers. TCR beta CDR3 regions were amplified with the immunoSEQ multiplex PCR assay covering 54 Vbeta and 13 Jbeta segments. PCR amplification bias was corrected using a synthetic template baseline for primer optimization and computational correction. The authors' pipeline ran thus. Only productive sequences were kept, with reads annotated to V, D and J genes according to IMGT and analyzed in immunoSEQ Analyzer. Clonality was calculated as one minus the Shannon entropy normalized by log2 of the number of productive unique sequences. For each patient and control, public and private clones were evaluated within the 100 most prevalent clones. A clone was defined as Susac-specific if it was absent from the healthy and MS cohorts, from 1052 published viral clones and from other ImmuneACCESS disease sequences. The public sequencing data were trimmed at Q25 with fastp and processed into clonotypes with MiXCR by TCRdb, which kept only in-frame beta chains. Each record represents a unique CDR3 protein, reported with the most common genes and DNA among its rows. TCRdb, not the authors, supplied the V and J calls. The sample has 240,000 or so distinct CDR3 sequences on record, 90% to 96% of them singletons. The ten largest clones capture about 0.095% of the sample.

Peripheral blood CD8+ and CD4+ T cells from healthy donors, Susac syndrome patients and multiple sclerosis patients were profiled using high-throughput TCR beta sequencing. The Susac syndrome patients fulfilled recently defined diagnostic criteria for either definite or probable disease. Bulk CD8+ and CD4+ T cells were purified magnetically by negative isolation, whereas CD8+ TEMRA cells were enriched by FACS. Blood was collected in EDTA tubes and processed within 24 hours, with PBMCs isolated through density gradient centrifugation. PBMCs destined for TCR sequencing were cryopreserved in liquid nitrogen and later thawed in a 37 °C water bath. A purity of at least 90% was achieved for sorted or isolated CD4+, CD8+ and CD8+ TEMRA cells. The sample is drawn from a study of CD8 T cells in Susac syndrome (dated 2019 in TCRdb). For the wider study: Of the Susac syndrome patients who were sequenced, about 6 had clinically active disease and eight were in clinical remission. Susac syndrome patients were therapy-naive, on corticosteroids (some also receiving IVIg), or on IVIg alone at blood withdrawal. The study used repertoire sequencing to test whether antigen drove CD8+ T cell activation and differentiation in Susac syndrome.

Summary of the overall study and its limitations: The number of individuals in the TCR sequencing and HLA analysis was recognized as being relatively small. The CD4+ T cell repertoire of patients with Susac syndrome showed no detectable clonal expansion.

Here the chain combines TRBV13 and TRBJ2-1; the D gene remains uncertain. Material for sequencing was CD4+ T cells from PBMCs. The sequence derives from a human donor with Susac syndrome. The base sequence is TGTGCCAGCAGCCCCTTGAGAAAGAAGCAGTTCTTC. Its coded protein is CASSPLRKKQFF.